Shown below are 10 T cell receptor beta chains from a single sample sequenced in a study of PD-L1 blockade in urothelial cancer. Indicated time point: pretreatment peripheral blood. Produced via immunoSEQ multiplex PCR; TCRdb's table is partial and in-frame only. The sample yields about 86,000 clones, 85% to 90% seen once. Sequencing was performed on PBMCs, taken around atezolizumab (anti-PD-L1) treatment. These TCRs come from a man between 60 and 70 years old with urothelial cancer.

V gene TRBV25-1 combines with J gene TRBJ1-2, with D maybe TRBD1 (6 bases). The germline V and J ends were trimmed by 3 bases and 4 bases, with 15 bases remaining between them. Germline V CDR1 and CDR2: MGHDK, SYGVNS. The CDR3 runs 15 residues. CDR3 in DNA: TGTGCCAGCAGTGATTCAGACAGGTTGAGCTATGGCTACACCTTC. It encodes CASSDSDRLSYGYTF.

The DNA of the CDR3 is TGTGCCAGCAGCGTAACAGGGGGAAGAGACGAAAAACTGTTTTTT. Translated, it gives CASSVTGGRDEKLFF. The chain carries TRBV7-9 and TRBJ1-4; 8 nucleotides line up with TRBD1. The CDR3 has 15 amino acids. The germline CDR1 and CDR2 sequences are SEHNR and FQNEAQ (reference sequence). Losses at the gene ends were 5 bases for V and 8 bases for J; bases not matched to a gene: 10.

DNA of the CDR3: TGCGCCAGCAGCTTGGGGGACAGGAGAGTAGCTGGAAACACCATATATTTT. This translates into CASSLGDRRVAGNTIYF. The rearrangement uses TRBV5-1 and TRBJ1-3; the match to TRBD1 covers 8 bases. J was trimmed by 2 bases and V by 0 bases; bases with no gene match: 7. The length of the CDR3 is 17 residues. The germline V gene has CDR1 SGHRS and CDR2 YFSETQ.

This sequence joins TRBV10-2 and TRBJ1-4; D perhaps matches TRBD1 (6 bases). The CDR3 runs 14 residues. Trimming shortened V by 6 bases and J by 8 bases, and 16 bases separated the two germline ends. The germline CDR1 and CDR2 sequences are WSHSY and SAAADI. The CDR3 DNA sequence: TGCGCCAGCAGGGAACAGGGAAGGAGGGAAAAACTGTTTTTT. It encodes CASREQGRREKLFF.

The count of this clone is one. The chain uses TRBV27 and TRBJ1-5, with D tentatively TRBD1 (6 bases). Per the germline V gene, CDR1 is MNHEY and CDR2 is SMNVEV (reference sequence). The ends were cut back, 5 bases at V and 7 bases at J, with 12 bases in the middle. The CDR3 is 13 residues long. The DNA of the CDR3 is TGTGCCAGCAGTCCGGGACATAAACAGCCCCAGCATTTT. This translates into CASSPGHKQPQHF.

The rearrangement joins TRBV5-1 to TRBJ1-1; D uncertain. The length of the CDR3 is 13 residues. Germline assignment: CDR1 SGHRS and CDR2 YFSETQ. V was shortened by 3 bases and J by 3 bases, with 9 bases between the two germline ends. CDR3: CASSWGGYTEAFF. CDR3 nucleotide sequence: TGCGCCAGCAGCTGGGGAGGGTACACTGAAGCTTTCTTT.

V and J are TRBV4-3 and TRBJ2-3; 9 bases map to TRBD2. The germline V gene has CDR1 LGHNA and CDR2 YSLEER. J was trimmed by 2 bases and V by 0 bases; bases with no gene match: 15. The CDR3 spans 20 residues. CDR3 DNA sequence: TGCGCCAGCAGCCAAGATTCGGGAGCGGGAGGTCGTACGACCACAGATACGCAGTATTTT. Its protein is CASSQDSGAGGRTTTDTQYF.

The rearrangement uses TRBV9 and TRBJ2-3, with 10 bases lining up with TRBD2. CDR1 is SGDLS and CDR2 is YYNGEE in the germline V gene. The CDR3 consists of 15 residues. Trimming cost V 3 bases and J 2 bases; bases outside gene matches: 3. The CDR3 DNA follows: TGTGCCAGCAGCGATAGCGGGAGGACCACAGATACGCAGTATTTT. This sequence encodes CASSDSGRTTDTQYF.

The V and J genes are TRBV5-1 and TRBJ1-6, with 7 bases that match TRBD1. This CDR3 is 15 amino acids long. J gave up 8 bases and V 4 bases, and 9 bases lay outside the gene matches. CDR1 is SGHRS, CDR2 YFSETQ, per germline. As DNA, the CDR3 is TGCGCCAGCAGCCAAGCGACAGGGAGCTATTCACCCCTCCACTTT. Translating gives CASSQATGSYSPLHF.

The rearrangement uses TRBV5-1 and TRBJ1-4; 8 bases align to TRBD1. Per germline, CDR1 SGHRS and CDR2 YFSETQ. The length of the CDR3 is 14 residues. V trimming: 5 bases; J trimming: 0 bases; junction bases outside the gene matches: 0. CDR3 protein: CASRQGATNEKLFF. The CDR3 DNA is TGCGCCAGCAGACAGGGGGCAACTAATGAAAAACTGTTTTTT.